This T cell receptor beta chain was observed in a study of blood T cell repertoires in COVID-19. As handled by the study authors: Quantification of nucleated cells was approximated via reference gene primer amplification. The assay was immunoSEQ multiplex PCR, and TCRdb's table has in-frame clones only and misses some. Clone size and the V and J calls come from that table; the DNA yielded D and trimming. Of over 200,000 clones in the sample, just over 85% were seen once. Recovered Cohort 3 donors showed two negative PCRs, clearance, or symptom resolution. V lost 5 bases to trimming and J lost 7 bases, with 36 bases between them. CDR1 is MNHNY, CDR2 SVGAGI, per germline (reference sequence). The CDR3 is made up of 22 amino acids.

The rearrangement joins TRBV6-6 to TRBJ1-6, with TRBD1 as a possible D gene (6 bases). The sequence came from a man between 18 and 35 years old who had recovered from COVID-19. The sequencing sample was made of PBMCs or T cells enriched from blood (not recorded which). CDR3 sequence reads: CASSPSPLAGTRATSLNSPLHF. The CDR3 nucleotides read TGTGCCAGCAGTCCCTCCCCTCTAGCCGGGACAAGGGCCACTAGTCTGAATTCACCCCTCCACTTT.